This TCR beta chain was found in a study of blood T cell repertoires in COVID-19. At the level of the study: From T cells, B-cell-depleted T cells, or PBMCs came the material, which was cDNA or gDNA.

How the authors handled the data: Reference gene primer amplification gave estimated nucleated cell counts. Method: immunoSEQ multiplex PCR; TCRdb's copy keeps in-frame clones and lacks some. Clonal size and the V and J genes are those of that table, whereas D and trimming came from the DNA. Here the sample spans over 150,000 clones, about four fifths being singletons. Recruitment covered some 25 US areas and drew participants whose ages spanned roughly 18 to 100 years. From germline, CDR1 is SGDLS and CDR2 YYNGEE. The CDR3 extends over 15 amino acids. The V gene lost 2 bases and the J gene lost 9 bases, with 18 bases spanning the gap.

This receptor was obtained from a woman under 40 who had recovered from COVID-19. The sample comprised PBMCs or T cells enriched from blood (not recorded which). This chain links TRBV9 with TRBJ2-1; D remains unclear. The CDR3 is CASSVVAQPSGEQFF. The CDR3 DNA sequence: TGTGCCAGCAGCGTGGTAGCCCAACCTTCGGGTGAGCAGTTCTTC.